The 12 T cell receptor beta chains below were found in one sample sequenced in a study of CXCR4 blockade with PD-1 therapy in pancreatic cancer. TCRdb's copy holds only in-frame clones and misses some; the assay was immunoSEQ multiplex PCR. The table has just over 8,000 clones, 50% to 75% seen once. Sequencing input: tumor tissue. Receptor source: a human donor with pancreatic ductal adenocarcinoma.

This clone qualifies as medium-sized. V usage is TRBV11-3 and J usage is TRBJ1-6; 9 bases are a match to TRBD1. After removal of 2 bases from V and 6 bases from J, the junction contained 5 bases not matched to a gene. The CDR3 has 16 amino acids. CDR1 is SGHNT and CDR2 is YENEEA in the germline V gene. The CDR3 region is CASSLTGTGINSPLHF. CDR3 nucleotides: TGTGCCAGCAGCTTAACCGGGACAGGGATTAATTCACCCCTCCACTTT.

The chain links TRBV18 to TRBJ2-7; TRBD2 might be the D (5 bases). The CDR3 is 13 residues long. Germline V lookup: CDR1 KGHSH, CDR2 LQKENI. V was pared by 6 bases and J by 7 bases, with 16 bases between. The CDR3 nucleotides are TGTGCCAGCTCTCTCTCCACTAGTTCTGAGCAGTACTTC. Its protein product is CASSLSTSSEQYF.

Only a few counts were recorded for this clone. The chain employs TRBV4-1 and TRBJ1-4, with a possible D match to TRBD1 (6 bases). The CDR3 is 16 residues long. Trimming cost V 4 bases and J 0 bases, with 12 bases left between them. CDR1 and CDR2 from the germline V gene are MGHRA and YSYEKL. The CDR3 DNA sequence: TGCGCCAGCAGCCTCCTGAGGACAGCAACTAATGAAAAACTGTTTTTT. This translates into CASSLLRTATNEKLFF.

This chain joins TRBV6-8 and TRBJ1-2; no definite D call. Per the germline V gene, CDR1 is MNHGY and CDR2 is SAAAGT. The CDR3 contains 14 residues. V was shortened by 0 bases and J by 8 bases, with 13 bases between the two germline ends. The CDR3 is CASSYSDKTRGYTF. CDR3 sequence (DNA): TGTGCCAGCAGTTACTCCGACAAGACGAGGGGCTACACCTTC.

The chain carries TRBV28 and TRBJ2-2; D ambiguous. CDR3 length: 16 amino acids. Germline CDR1 MDHEN, CDR2 SYDVKM. Trimming removed 4 bases from V and 0 bases from J, with 12 bases in between. CDR3 protein: CASSSRTEANTGELFF. In DNA form, the CDR3 reads TGTGCCAGCAGTTCCCGGACCGAAGCGAACACCGGGGAGCTGTTTTTT.

This sequence joins TRBV14 and TRBJ2-7, with D hard to call. The CDR3 runs to 10 residues. Trimming pared 3 bases from V and 3 bases from J, leaving 0 bases between. Germline loops: CDR1 SGHDN, CDR2 FVKESK. The CDR3 region is CASSHYEQYF. The DNA of the CDR3 is TGTGCCAGCAGCCACTACGAGCAGTACTTC.

The CDR3 nucleotides read TGTGCCAGCAGCCGATCCGGGACTAGATTGTATACGCAGTATTTT. Amino acids: CASSRSGTRLYTQYF. This sequence joins TRBV28 and TRBJ2-3, with 8 bases aligning to TRBD2. This CDR3 region has 15 residues. CDR1 is MDHEN, CDR2 SYDVKM, per germline. The junction had 12 bases not matched to a gene; V was cut back by 6 bases and J by 7 bases.

V and J are TRBV29-1 and TRBJ2-3; D perhaps matches TRBD1 (5 bases). V lost 7 bases and J 1 base, leaving 9 bases between the germline ends. The length of the CDR3 is 12 residues. The V gene's germline CDR1 is SQVTM and CDR2 ANQGSEA. CDR3: CSATGGTDTQYF. CDR3 sequence (DNA): TGCAGCGCAACAGGAGGCACAGATACGCAGTATTTT.

The CDR3 loop is CASSFQSGELAEGSEQFF. The CDR3 DNA is TGTGCCAGCAGCTTTCAATCAGGGGAACTAGCGGAGGGAAGTGAGCAGTTCTTC. This chain uses TRBV12-1 with TRBJ2-1; the table's D call, TRBD2, was not checked against the DNA. TRBV12-1 corresponds to a pseudogene. The CDR3 length is 18 residues.

The chain carries TRBV29-1 and TRBJ2-1; TRBD2 agrees at 13 bases. Looked up from germline, CDR1 is SQVTM and CDR2 is ANQGSEA. This CDR3 spans 14 amino acids. V shed 8 bases and J 5 bases; nucleotides not matched to a gene: 6. CDR3 in DNA: TGCAGCCGACCGGGACTAGCGGGGAACAATGAGCAGTTCTTC. It codes for CSRPGLAGNNEQFF.

The chain carries TRBV28 and TRBJ1-2; D is perhaps TRBD1 (6 bases). Trimming pared 6 bases from V and 6 bases from J, leaving 11 bases between. The CDR3 totals 12 residues. Per germline, CDR1 MDHEN and CDR2 SYDVKM. The CDR3 spells CASSIQGNGYTF. The CDR3 DNA reads TGTGCCAGCAGCATACAGGGTAATGGCTACACCTTC.

The rearrangement links TRBV28 to TRBJ2-5; TRBD1 matches 9 bases. V shed 3 bases and J 5 bases; nucleotides not matched to a gene: 7. CDR3 size: 15 residues. CDR1 is MDHEN and CDR2 is SYDVKM in the germline V gene. The CDR3 DNA sequence: TGTGCCAGCAGTTTTCTTACAGGGGGCGGTGAGACCCAGTACTTC. Protein sequence: CASSFLTGGGETQYF.